These T cell receptor beta chains were read from a single sample in a study of blood T cell repertoires in COVID-19. Clones were read by immunoSEQ multiplex PCR, and TCRdb kept only the in-frame ones, dropping some. The top ten hold roughly 8.6% of the sample, which has 230,000 or so clones, around four fifths seen once. The specimen sequenced was peripheral blood. These receptors all come from a man in his forties with active or convalescent COVID-19. CDR3s include the opening cysteine and the closing phenylalanine or tryptophan. Each record gives: clone size, D gene, V gene, J gene, CDR3 DNA, CDR3 protein. D genes are given only for firm matches. Rows give clone size only sometimes, using once, few, many, or a class for an expanded clone.

>NA|TRBD1|TRBV18|TRBJ2-2
TGTGCCAGCTCACTCTACACAGGGGCCGGAGGGGAGCTGTTTTTT
CASSLYTGAGGELFF
>NA|TRBD1|TRBV7-9|TRBJ2-7
TGTGCCAGCAGTCCGGGACAGTTCTACGAGCAGTACTTC
CASSPGQFYEQYF
>few|TRBD2|TRBV7-8|TRBJ2-7
TGTGCCAGCAGCTTCCTTACTAGCGGGAAGGAGCAGTACTTC
CASSFLTSGKEQYF
>NA|NA|TRBV6-6|TRBJ2-5
TGTGCCAGCAGTTACTCGGAGATCCAAGAGACCCAGTACTTC
CASSYSEIQETQYF
>once|TRBD2|TRBV7-6|TRBJ2-7
TGTGCCAGCAGCTTAGCGGGAGGGCAGGAGCAGTACTTC
CASSLAGGQEQYF
>NA|NA|TRBV9|TRBJ1-2
TGTGCCAGCAGCGTATCACCCCTACCCCCCGATGGCTACACCTTC
CASSVSPLPPDGYTF
>NA|NA|TRBV5-1|TRBJ2-2
TGCGCCAGCAGCTGGTCAAACAGGGCCGGGGAGCTGTTTTTT
CASSWSNRAGELFF
>NA|TRBD2|TRBV27|TRBJ2-7
TGTGCCAGCAGTCCTGGGACTAGCGGGGTTCGGTACGAGCAGTACTTC
CASSPGTSGVRYEQYF
>NA|TRBD1|TRBV18|TRBJ1-1
TGTGCCAGCTCTCTACGGCCGGGACAGGGGATGAACACTGAAGCTTTCTTT
CASSLRPGQGMNTEAFF
>NA|NA|TRBV7-8|TRBJ1-4
TGTGCCAGCAGCCCCAAATCGTCGGGCGGGACTAATGAAAAACTGTTTTTT
CASSPKSSGGTNEKLFF
>NA|NA|TRBV2|TRBJ2-1
TGTGCCAGCAGTCGACAGCAAGAGCAGTTCTTC
CASSRQQEQFF
>NA|TRBD1|TRBV7-3|TRBJ2-1
TGTGCCAGCAGCTCCGCCGGGACAGGGGTGCAGTTCTTC
CASSSAGTGVQFF